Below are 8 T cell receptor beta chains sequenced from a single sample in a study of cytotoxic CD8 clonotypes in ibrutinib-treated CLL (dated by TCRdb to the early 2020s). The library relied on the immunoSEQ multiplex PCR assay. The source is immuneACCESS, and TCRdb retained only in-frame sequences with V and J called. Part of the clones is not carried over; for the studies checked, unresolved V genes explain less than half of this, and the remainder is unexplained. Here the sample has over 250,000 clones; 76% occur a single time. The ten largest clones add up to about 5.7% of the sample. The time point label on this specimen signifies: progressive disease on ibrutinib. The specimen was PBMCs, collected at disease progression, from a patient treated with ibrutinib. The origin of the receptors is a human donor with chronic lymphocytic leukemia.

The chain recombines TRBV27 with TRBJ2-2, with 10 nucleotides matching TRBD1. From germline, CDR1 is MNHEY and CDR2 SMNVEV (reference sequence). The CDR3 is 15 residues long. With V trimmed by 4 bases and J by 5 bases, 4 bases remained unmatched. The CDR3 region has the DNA TGTGCCAGCAGTTGGACAGGGGGGCGGACCGGGGAGCTGTTTTTT. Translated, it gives CASSWTGGRTGELFF.

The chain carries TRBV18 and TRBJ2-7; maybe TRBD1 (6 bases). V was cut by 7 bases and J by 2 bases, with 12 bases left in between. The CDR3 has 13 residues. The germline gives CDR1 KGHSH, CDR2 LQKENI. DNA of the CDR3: TGTGCCAGCTTTTTGGACAGAGCCTACGAGCAGTACTTC. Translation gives CASFLDRAYEQYF.

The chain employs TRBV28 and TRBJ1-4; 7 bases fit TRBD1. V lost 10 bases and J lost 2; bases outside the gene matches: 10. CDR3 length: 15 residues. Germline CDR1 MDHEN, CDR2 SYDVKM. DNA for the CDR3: TGTGCCACCCAACAGGGGATAAGGACTAATGAAAAACTGTTTTTT. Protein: CATQQGIRTNEKLFF.

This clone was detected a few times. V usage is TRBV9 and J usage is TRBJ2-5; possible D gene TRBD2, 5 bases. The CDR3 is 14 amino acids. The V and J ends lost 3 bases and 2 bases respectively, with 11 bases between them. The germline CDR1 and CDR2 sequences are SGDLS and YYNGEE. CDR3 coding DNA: TGTGCCAGCAGCGCCGGACTGTTACAAGAGACCCAGTACTTC. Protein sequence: CASSAGLLQETQYF. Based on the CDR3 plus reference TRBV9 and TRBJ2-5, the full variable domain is DSGVTQTPKHLITATGQRVTLRCSPRSGDLSVYWYQQSLDQGLQFLIQYYNGEERAKGNILERFSAQQFPDLHSELNLSSLELGDSALYFCASSAGLLQETQYFGPGTRLLVL.

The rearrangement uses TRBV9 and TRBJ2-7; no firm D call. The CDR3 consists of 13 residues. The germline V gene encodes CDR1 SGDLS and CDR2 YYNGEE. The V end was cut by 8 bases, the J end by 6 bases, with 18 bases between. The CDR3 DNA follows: TGTGCCAGTAGTCAGGACCCGGATATCGAGCAGTACTTC. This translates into CASSQDPDIEQYF.

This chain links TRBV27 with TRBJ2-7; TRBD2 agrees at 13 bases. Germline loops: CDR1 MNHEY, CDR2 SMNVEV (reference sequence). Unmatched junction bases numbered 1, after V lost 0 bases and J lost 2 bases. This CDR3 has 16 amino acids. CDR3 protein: CASSLSGLAGTYEQYF. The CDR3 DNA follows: TGTGCCAGCAGTTTATCGGGACTAGCGGGAACCTACGAGCAGTACTTC.

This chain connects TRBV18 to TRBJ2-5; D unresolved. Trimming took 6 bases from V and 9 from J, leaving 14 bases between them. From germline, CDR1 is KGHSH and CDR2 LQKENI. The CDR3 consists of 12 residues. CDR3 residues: CASSPESPAQYF. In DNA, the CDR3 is TGTGCCAGCTCCCCGGAGTCCCCGGCCCAGTACTTC.

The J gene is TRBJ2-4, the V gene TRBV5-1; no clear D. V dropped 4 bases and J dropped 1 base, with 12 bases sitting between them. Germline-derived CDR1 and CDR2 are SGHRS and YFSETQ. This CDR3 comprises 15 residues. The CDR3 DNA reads TGCGCCAGCAGCCGTCAGCCTGGGGCCAAAAACATTCAGTACTTC. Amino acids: CASSRQPGAKNIQYF.